The sample holds one count of the clone carrying this TCR beta chain. What it binds is unknown. This sample was taken from a study of T cells in localized non-small cell lung cancer. Broader study findings: The study sequenced only one region of the tumor. As a result, intratumor heterogeneity could not be excluded and remains possible. For the top 100 tumor clones, a median roughly 56 also appeared in adjacent lung. Uninvolved adjacent lung showed peak T cell clonality, exceeding tumor.

V lost 2 bases and J lost 3; bases outside the gene matches: 4. The V gene's germline CDR1 is MNHEY and CDR2 SMNVEV (reference sequence). The CDR3 totals 15 residues. TCRdb keeps only in-frame clones here, not all; method: immunoSEQ multiplex PCR. The data contain approximately 24,000 clones, less than 95% of them singletons. Material: peripheral blood, obtained before any cancer treatment. The sequence was obtained from a female donor older than 55 with stage II squamous cell lung carcinoma. The chain combines TRBV27 with TRBJ2-7; 10 nucleotides agree with TRBD2. In nucleotides, the CDR3 is TGTGCCAGCAGTTTAGATAGCGGGGGGTTCTACGAGCAGTACTTC. It yields the protein CASSLDSGGFYEQYF.